These T cell receptor beta chains were read from a single sample in a study of a mutant IDH1 vaccine in newly diagnosed glioma. Libraries were prepared by immunoSEQ multiplex PCR; TCRdb keeps only in-frame clonotypes and omits some of them. The sample has about 65,000 clones, roughly 81% seen once; the top ten hold approximately 3.8%. No antigens are known for them. The material sequenced was PBMCs, taken from a glioma patient whose treatment included an IDH1 peptide vaccine. These receptors were taken from a man aged 25 to 40 with glioma. Both conserved end residues are part of each CDR3. D genes are given only for firm matches. Only part of the rows carry a size: once, few, many, or a class if the clone is expanded.

clone size: -; D gene: TRBD1; V gene: TRBV12-5; J gene: TRBJ1-5; CDR3 protein: CATGTGTNQRPQHF; CDR3 DNA: TGTGCTACGGGGACAGGTACTAATCAGAGGCCCCAGCATTTT
clone size: -; D gene: -; V gene: TRBV28; J gene: TRBJ1-2; CDR3 protein: CASYRHYGYTF; CDR3 DNA: TGTGCCAGCTACCGACACTATGGCTACACCTTC
clone size: few; D gene: TRBD1; V gene: TRBV7-2; J gene: TRBJ1-2; CDR3 protein: CASSLTRGTGGLTNYGYTF; CDR3 DNA: TGTGCCAGCAGCTTAACGCGCGGGACAGGGGGGCTCACTAACTATGGCTACACCTTC
clone size: -; D gene: -; V gene: TRBV20-1; J gene: TRBJ2-7; CDR3 protein: CSARKSYEQHF; CDR3 DNA: TGCAGTGCTAGGAAGAGTTACGAGCAGCACTTC
clone size: -; D gene: TRBD1; V gene: TRBV19; J gene: TRBJ1-5; CDR3 protein: CASRLTGGYSNQPQHF; CDR3 DNA: TGTGCCAGTAGATTAACAGGGGGCTATAGCAATCAGCCCCAGCATTTT
clone size: -; D gene: -; V gene: TRBV28; J gene: TRBJ1-3; CDR3 protein: CASSSGSPGNTIYF; CDR3 DNA: TGTGCCAGCAGTTCGGGGAGTCCTGGAAACACCATATATTTT
clone size: -; D gene: -; V gene: TRBV5-5; J gene: TRBJ2-7; CDR3 protein: CASSLEQVSSYEQYF; CDR3 DNA: TGTGCCAGCAGCCTAGAACAGGTGAGCTCCTACGAGCAGTACTTC
clone size: -; D gene: -; V gene: TRBV18; J gene: TRBJ1-1; CDR3 protein: CASSPQTQNTEAFF; CDR3 DNA: TGTGCCAGCTCACCCCAAACTCAGAACACTGAAGCTTTCTTT
clone size: -; D gene: TRBD1; V gene: TRBV29-1; J gene: TRBJ2-2; CDR3 protein: CSVGGTELFGELFF; CDR3 DNA: TGCAGCGTTGGGGGGACAGAGTTATTCGGGGAGCTGTTTTTT
clone size: -; D gene: -; V gene: TRBV7-9; J gene: TRBJ1-1; CDR3 protein: CASSPRGRTMNTEAFF; CDR3 DNA: TGTGCCAGCAGCCCAAGGGGACGGACCATGAACACTGAAGCTTTCTTT
clone size: -; D gene: -; V gene: TRBV4-1; J gene: TRBJ2-7; CDR3 protein: CASSYRESAYEQYF; CDR3 DNA: TGCGCCAGCAGCTACCGGGAGTCGGCATACGAGCAGTACTTC
clone size: -; D gene: -; V gene: TRBV27; J gene: TRBJ1-4; CDR3 protein: CASSPGPGQSDEKLFF; CDR3 DNA: TGTGCCAGCAGCCCCGGGCCCGGACAGTCGGATGAAAAACTGTTTTTT
clone size: few; D gene: -; V gene: TRBV5-1; J gene: TRBJ2-7; CDR3 protein: CASSLGQGFNEQYF; CDR3 DNA: TGCGCCAGCAGCTTGGGCCAGGGGTTCAACGAGCAGTACTTC